The 26 T cell receptor beta chains below were found in one sample sequenced in a study of T cell responses to AZD1222 COVID-19 vaccine. Repertoires were generated with immunoSEQ multiplex PCR, while TCRdb's copy carries only in-frame clones and drops some. The sample records about 100,000 clones, around 87% being singletons. The sample consisted of peripheral blood, taken on day 0 of AZD1222 vaccination. The receptors derive from an adult in good health.

The chain links TRBV10-3 to TRBJ2-2; 8 nucleotides line up with TRBD1. V lost 6 bases to trimming and J lost 1 base; unmatched junction nucleotides: 7. CDR3 length equals 16 residues. The germline gives CDR1 ENHRY, CDR2 SYGVKD. The CDR3 nucleotides are TGTGCCATCAGCCGGACAGGGACCGTGAACACCGGGGAGCTGTTTTTT. It encodes CAISRTGTVNTGELFF.

V gene TRBV18 combines with J gene TRBJ1-6; possible D gene TRBD1, 6 bases. The germline CDR1 and CDR2 sequences are KGHSH and LQKENI. V was cut by 3 bases and J by 11 bases, with 20 bases left in between. CDR3 length equals 16 residues. The CDR3: CASSPQSVTGITPLHF. The CDR3 DNA reads as TGTGCCAGCTCACCCCAATCAGTCACAGGGATAACACCCCTCCACTTT.

V gene TRBV7-3 combines with J gene TRBJ2-3, with 10 bases that match TRBD1. With V trimmed by 5 bases and J by 5 bases, 4 bases remained unmatched. Germline lookup yields CDR1 SGHTA and CDR2 FQGTGA. The CDR3 runs to 14 residues. The CDR3 loop reads CASSPGQGLDTQYF. CDR3 nucleotides: TGTGCCAGCAGCCCGGGACAGGGGCTAGATACGCAGTATTTT.

The V gene is TRBV5-6, the J gene TRBJ2-2; TRBD1 is a possible D gene (6 bases). V dropped 4 bases and J dropped 1 base, with 14 bases sitting between them. This CDR3 spans 16 amino acids. The V gene's germline CDR1 is SGHDT and CDR2 YYEEEE. The CDR3 here is CASSPIETGNTGELFF. The CDR3 DNA is TGTGCCAGCAGCCCAATAGAGACAGGGAACACCGGGGAGCTGTTTTTT.

The CDR3 sequence: CASSQDGVYEQYF. The CDR3 coding sequence is TGTGCCAGCAGCCAAGATGGGGTCTACGAGCAGTACTTC. The gene calls are TRBV4-2 and TRBJ2-7; D remains ambiguous. Looked up from germline, CDR1 is LGHNA and CDR2 is YNFKEQ. This CDR3 comprises 13 residues. V was cut by 0 bases and J by 3 bases, with 6 bases left in between.

This clone appeared a single time. This sequence joins TRBV4-1 and TRBJ1-5; tentative D call: TRBD1 (6 bases). This CDR3 is built from 18 residues. CDR1 MGHRA and CDR2 YSYEKL come from the germline V gene. The V end was cut by 0 bases, the J end by 5 bases, with 20 bases between. CDR3 region: CASSQDQGQDLGDQPQHF. For the CDR3, the DNA is TGCGCCAGCAGCCAAGATCAGGGGCAGGATCTCGGCGATCAGCCCCAGCATTTT.

The chain carries TRBV15 and TRBJ1-1, with D possibly matching TRBD1 (5 bases). The length of the CDR3 is 15 residues. The germline gives CDR1 LNHNV, CDR2 YYDKDF (reference sequence). With 2 bases removed from V and 0 bases from J, the gap between germline ends came to 10 bases. CDR3 amino acids: CATSRPGRMNTEAFF. The CDR3 region has the DNA TGTGCCACCAGCAGACCAGGGCGGATGAACACTGAAGCTTTCTTT. Together with reference TRBV15 and TRBJ1-1, the CDR3 gives the full variable domain: DAMVIQNPRYQVTQFGKPVTLSCSQTLNHNVMYWYQQKSSQAPKLLFHYYDKDFNNEADTPDNFQSRRPNTSFCFLDIRSPGLGDTAMYLCATSRPGRMNTEAFFGQGTRLTVV.

This clone has a single count. The chain joins TRBV5-1 to TRBJ2-1; D call uncertain. V dropped 4 bases and J dropped 0 bases, with 11 bases sitting between them. Germline CDR1 is SGHRS and CDR2 is YFSETQ. The CDR3 loop spans 15 amino acids. The CDR3 coding sequence is TGCGCCAGCAGCCCCTGGTCCAGCTCCTACAATGAGCAGTTCTTC. Its protein is CASSPWSSSYNEQFF.

V gene TRBV9 combines with J gene TRBJ1-4; a possible D gene is TRBD1 (5 bases). Trimming removed 0 bases from V and 8 bases from J, with 14 bases in between. Looked up from germline, CDR1 is SGDLS and CDR2 is YYNGEE. This CDR3 spans 15 amino acids. The CDR3 DNA is TGTGCCAGCAGCGTAGGGGGGGTTGTAAACGAAAAACTGTTTTTT. It specifies CASSVGGVVNEKLFF. Full variable domain (outside the CDR3, taken from reference TRBV9 and TRBJ1-4): DSGVTQTPKHLITATGQRVTLRCSPRSGDLSVYWYQQSLDQGLQFLIQYYNGEERAKGNILERFSAQQFPDLHSELNLSSLELGDSALYFCASSVGGVVNEKLFFGSGTQLSVL.

Only one count was recorded for this clone. The identical CDR3 is also encoded by other nucleotide sequences in the sample. This chain connects TRBV6-2 or TRBV6-3 to TRBJ1-5, with D tentatively TRBD1 (5 bases). This CDR3 comprises 14 residues. V was clipped by 2 bases and J by 4 bases, with 9 bases between them. Germline CDR1 and CDR2: MNHEY and SVGEGT. The CDR3 bases are TGTGCCAGCAGTTACGGTGGGGGGAATCAGCCCCAGCATTTT. Protein: CASSYGGGNQPQHF.

The V and J genes are TRBV19 and TRBJ2-6; D remains unclear. V lost 6 bases and J 0 bases, leaving 18 bases between the germline ends. The CDR3 totals 18 residues. Germline CDR1 is LNHDA and CDR2 is SQIVND (reference sequence). CDR3 DNA: TGTGCCAGTAGAAGGTGGCATCAGGCAGCCTCTGGGGCCAACGTCCTGACTTTC. It is translated as CASRRWHQAASGANVLTF.

This rearrangement joins TRBV28 to TRBJ1-2; D is uncertain. The CDR3 length is 12 residues. CDR1 MDHEN and CDR2 SYDVKM come from the germline V gene. Trimming stripped 5 bases from V and 1 base from J, with 5 bases between. CDR3 in amino acids: CASSQSNYGYTF. The CDR3 coding sequence is TGTGCCAGCAGTCAGAGTAACTATGGCTACACCTTC.

The sample holds a few counts of this clone. This chain links TRBV19 with TRBJ2-7; 7 bases line up with TRBD1. Trimming at V came to 6 bases and at J to 2 bases, leaving 10 bases not matched to a gene. Germline CDR1 is LNHDA and CDR2 is SQIVND (reference sequence). The CDR3 totals 15 residues. In nucleotides, the CDR3 is TGTGCCAGTAGAACATCCGGGACAGTGGCCTACGAGCAGTACTTC. As protein: CASRTSGTVAYEQYF.

The chain recombines TRBV7-9 with TRBJ2-3; D unclear. V dropped 5 bases and J dropped 3 bases, with 6 bases sitting between them. Germline V gene data show CDR1 as SEHNR and CDR2 as FQNEAQ (reference sequence). The CDR3 loop spans 12 amino acids. For the CDR3, the DNA is TGTGCCAGCAGCCGCGAGACAGATACGCAGTATTTT. Translation: CASSRETDTQYF.

This sequence joins TRBV18 and TRBJ1-1; D is uncertain. This CDR3 region has 15 residues. The V gene's germline CDR1 is KGHSH and CDR2 LQKENI. The V gene lost 3 bases and the J gene lost 5 bases, with 16 bases spanning the gap. As DNA, the CDR3 is TGTGCCAGCTCACCGGTTCTGGGTTCACGTACTGAAGCTTTCTTT. Translated, it gives CASSPVLGSRTEAFF.

The J gene is TRBJ1-1, the V gene TRBV9; D perhaps matches TRBD1 (5 bases). CDR3 length equals 14 residues. Germline V gene sequence: CDR1 SGDLS, CDR2 YYNGEE. V was shortened by 4 bases and J by 4 bases, with 14 bases between the two germline ends. The CDR3 is CASSPPGTVTEAFF. CDR3 DNA: TGTGCCAGCAGCCCCCCAGGGACGGTCACTGAAGCTTTCTTT.

The chain uses TRBV11-2 and TRBJ2-1; 9 bases match TRBD2. Per germline, CDR1 SGHAT and CDR2 FQNNGV. This CDR3 has 17 residues. The J segment lost 2 bases and the V segment lost 2 bases, leaving 7 bases of the junction unmatched. CDR3 in DNA: TGTGCCAGCAGCTTACGGGGTAGCGGGGGTCCCTACAATGAGCAGTTCTTC. Protein: CASSLRGSGGPYNEQFF.

This chain connects TRBV5-4 to TRBJ1-2, with a weak D call TRBD1 (6 bases). Between the trimmed V and J ends, which lost 5 bases and 8 bases, there was a span of 19 bases. This CDR3 comprises 14 residues. Per the germline V gene, CDR1 is SGHNT and CDR2 is YYREEE (reference sequence). The CDR3 DNA reads TGTGCCAGCAGTTCCCGAATGGGGGCGCAAGGCTACACCTTC. It specifies CASSSRMGAQGYTF.

The V call is TRBV19, the J call TRBJ1-1, with D perhaps matching TRBD1 (5 bases). This CDR3 spans 13 amino acids. The V gene's germline CDR1 is LNHDA and CDR2 SQIVND (reference sequence). V dropped 5 bases and J dropped 1 base, with 8 bases sitting between them. The CDR3 protein is CASSEGPNTEAFF. The CDR3 nucleotides read TGTGCCAGTAGTGAGGGACCGAACACTGAAGCTTTCTTT.

The chain links TRBV19 to TRBJ2-7, with D possibly being TRBD2 (5 bases). The CDR3 runs to 16 residues. Germline V CDR1 and CDR2: LNHDA, SQIVND (reference sequence). V was shortened by 6 bases and J by 2 bases, with 20 bases between the two germline ends. This CDR3 reads CASSREGGQEAYEQYF. The CDR3 DNA sequence: TGTGCCAGTAGCCGAGAGGGTGGGCAGGAAGCCTACGAGCAGTACTTC.

The V gene is TRBV19, the J gene TRBJ2-1, with D perhaps given as TRBD1 or TRBD2 (5 bases each). The CDR3 runs 16 residues. V was clipped by 0 bases and J by 6 bases, with 15 bases between them. Germline V gives CDR1 LNHDA, CDR2 SQIVND (reference sequence). The CDR3, as DNA: TGTGCCAGTAGTATAGATTTCGGGGCGCAAGGCAATGAGCAGTTCTTC. Amino acids: CASSIDFGAQGNEQFF.

The rearrangement links TRBV30 to TRBJ1-3; 9 bases match TRBD1. The CDR3 runs to 15 residues. Germline V gives CDR1 GTSNPN, CDR2 SVGIG (reference sequence). V lost 5 bases to trimming and J lost 2 bases; unmatched junction nucleotides: 7. Written as DNA, the CDR3 is TGTGCCTGGGCCCGGGACAGGGAGGCTGGAAACACCATATATTTT. Encoded protein: CAWARDREAGNTIYF.

This sequence joins TRBV7-8 and TRBJ1-4; 9 bases agree with TRBD1. The CDR3 consists of 15 residues. V lost 6 bases, J lost 6 bases, and 8 bases stayed unmatched. Germline values: CDR1 SGHVS, CDR2 FQNEAQ. The CDR3 DNA sequence: TGTGCCAGCAGTTCTTACGACAGGGGGGATGAAAAACTGTTTTTT. Translated: CASSSYDRGDEKLFF.

The chain combines TRBV18 with TRBJ1-1, with no clear D. Germline V gives CDR1 KGHSH, CDR2 LQKENI. Between the trimmed V and J ends, which lost 3 bases and 4 bases, there was a span of 9 bases. CDR3 size: 13 residues. The CDR3 protein is CASSPDLGTEAFF. CDR3 DNA: TGTGCCAGCTCACCGGACTTGGGCACTGAAGCTTTCTTT.

This sequence joins TRBV7-3 and TRBJ1-2; perhaps TRBD1 as D (6 bases). CDR3 length: 14 amino acids. V was pared by 5 bases and J by 8 bases, with 18 bases between. Per germline, CDR1 SGHTA and CDR2 FQGTGA. Here the CDR3 DNA reads TGTGCCAGCAGCCCTAGTGGGGGGGCAGACGGCTACACCTTC. Its translation is CASSPSGGADGYTF.

This clone has a handful of counts. The chain recombines TRBV19 with TRBJ1-5; D not resolved. The CDR3 is 13 residues long. Germline V gene lookup returns CDR1 LNHDA and CDR2 SQIVND (reference sequence). V was pared by 3 bases and J by 6 bases, with 9 bases between. The CDR3 loop reads CASSMSIAQPQHF. The CDR3 DNA is TGTGCCAGTAGTATGTCAATAGCTCAGCCCCAGCATTTT.